This T cell receptor (beta chain) was recorded in a study of T cells in Graves' hyperthyroidism and ophthalmopathy. What was amplified from RNA transcripts were TCR beta CDR3 regions. A set of HTBI primers served as the primers for a first-round RT-PCR of the TCR CDR3. Via MiXCR, TCRdb re-called the multiplex PCR reads, giving one row per CDR3 protein. The sample yields about 360,000 distinct CDR3 sequences, around 14% seen once. This clonotype was found many times. The ends were cut back, 3 bases at V and 8 bases at J, with 19 bases in the middle. Per the germline V gene, CDR1 is SNHLY and CDR2 is FYNNEI. This CDR3 is 15 amino acids long.

Material for sequencing was blood. The chain combines TRBV2 with TRBJ1-2, with a tentative D call TRBD1 (6 bases). The receptor was isolated from a young woman with Graves' hyperthyroidism that later progressed to Graves' ophthalmopathy. The CDR3 nucleotides read TGTGCCAGCAGTGAGGGGGGGGCCCCGACGGGCGGCTACACCTTC. This translates into CASSEGGAPTGGYTF.